These 9 T cell receptor beta chains came from one sample sequenced in a study of T cells in Graves' hyperthyroidism and ophthalmopathy. RNA transcripts yielded amplified TCR beta CDR3 regions. Using the HTBI primer set, a first-round RT-PCR was run on the TCR CDR3. TCRdb ran MiXCR on the multiplex PCR reads and lists one entry per CDR3 protein. This table has more than 600,000 distinct CDR3 sequences, around 17% appearing once. The sequencing sample was made of blood. These receptors all stem from a man younger than 35 with Graves' hyperthyroidism.

The rearrangement links TRBV20-1 to TRBJ2-7; D remains ambiguous. Germline V gene lookup returns CDR1 DFQATT and CDR2 SNEGSKA (reference sequence). Trimming pared 1 base from V and 0 bases from J, leaving 13 bases between. The CDR3 runs 15 residues. CDR3 nucleotides: TGCAGTGCTAGAGCCCTGACCGTGAGCTCCTACGAGCAGTACTTC. Protein product: CSARALTVSSYEQYF.

The chain joins TRBV19 to TRBJ2-1, with 8 bases that match TRBD2. CDR1 and CDR2 (germline): LNHDA, SQIVND (reference sequence). The V gene end was trimmed by 7 bases and the J gene end by 7 bases; junction bases not matched to a gene: 9. The CDR3 is made up of 14 amino acids. The CDR3 spells CASMPGGPENEQFF. The DNA of the CDR3 is TGTGCCAGTATGCCGGGAGGGCCGGAGAATGAGCAGTTCTTC.

This clonotype was seen many times. V is TRBV3-1 and J is TRBJ2-7, with 7 bases aligning to TRBD2. The CDR3 contains 13 residues. V gave up 2 bases and J gave up 5 bases; unmatched junction bases: 3. Germline assignment: CDR1 LGHDT and CDR2 YNNKEL (reference sequence). CDR3 in DNA: TGTGCCAGCAGCCAACTAGCGGTCGACGAGCAGTACTTC. It specifies CASSQLAVDEQYF.

In its sample, this clonotype was seen many times. This chain connects TRBV12-3 or TRBV12-4 to TRBJ2-3; 10 bases are a match to TRBD1. V shed 5 bases and J 5 bases; nucleotides not matched to a gene: 7. The CDR3 extends over 15 amino acids. Written as DNA, the CDR3 is TGTGCCAGCAGTCCTCGGACAGGGGGAGGAGATACGCAGTATTTT. Amino acids: CASSPRTGGGDTQYF.

This clonotype came up many times. This chain uses TRBV27 with TRBJ2-5; 7 nucleotides line up with TRBD1. The CDR3 spans 13 residues. Germline trimming cut 4 bases from V and 3 bases from J; bases unmatched to any gene: 2. The V gene's germline CDR1 is MNHEY and CDR2 SMNVEV (reference sequence). CDR3 DNA: TGTGCCAGCAGTTGGGGGACAGAAGAGACCCAGTACTTC. Translated: CASSWGTEETQYF.

In this sample, this clonotype turned up a few times. The chain has TRBV27 and TRBJ2-1; a possible D gene is TRBD2 (6 bases). V was trimmed by 3 bases and J by 0 bases, leaving 15 bases between them. The V gene's germline CDR1 is MNHEY and CDR2 SMNVEV (reference sequence). The CDR3 is 17 residues long. This CDR3 is CASSFGGYRFSYNEQFF. CDR3 DNA sequence: TGTGCCAGCAGTTTTGGGGGGTACAGATTCTCCTACAATGAGCAGTTCTTC.

This clonotype has more than one count but fewer than ten. The chain employs TRBV7-2 and TRBJ2-5; 9 nucleotides line up with TRBD2. Unmatched junction bases numbered 12, after V lost 2 bases and J lost 2 bases. Germline V gene sequence: CDR1 SGHTA, CDR2 FQGNSA. The CDR3 sequence is 18 residues long. The CDR3 nucleotides are TGTGCCAGCAGCTTAACCCCTAGCGGGACGAACCAACAAGAGACCCAGTACTTC. It translates to CASSLTPSGTNQQETQYF.

The sample holds many counts of this clonotype. The chain has TRBV18 and TRBJ2-7; tentative D call: TRBD1 (5 bases). The ends were cut back, 0 bases at V and 5 bases at J, with 11 bases in the middle. In germline, CDR1 is KGHSH, CDR2 LQKENI. This CDR3 region has 14 residues. In DNA form, the CDR3 reads TGTGCCAGCTCACCACCGGGGCAGTTGCACGAGCAGTACTTC. Translating gives CASSPPGQLHEQYF. Using reference TRBV18 and TRBJ2-7 for the parts outside the CDR3, the full variable domain is NAGVMQNPRHLVRRRGQEARLRCSPMKGHSHVYWYRQLPEEGLKFMVYLQKENIIDESGMPKERFSAEFPKEGPSILRIQQVVRGDSAAYFCASSPPGQLHEQYFGPGTRLTVT.

This sequence joins TRBV2 and TRBJ1-2; 11 bases are shared with TRBD1. The germline V gene encodes CDR1 SNHLY and CDR2 FYNNEI. The CDR3 has 14 amino acids. The junction had 7 bases not matched to a gene; V was cut back by 11 bases and J by 2 bases. The DNA for the CDR3 is TGTGCCGGAGACCGGGACAGGGGGAACTATGGCTACACCTTC. The encoded protein is CAGDRDRGNYGYTF. Variable domain in full (rest from reference TRBV2 and TRBJ1-2): EPEVTQTPSHQVTQMGQEVILRCVPISNHLYFYWYRQILGQKVEFLVSFYNNEISEKSEIFDDQFSVERPDGSNFTLKIRSTKLEDSAMYFCAGDRDRGNYGYTFGSGTRLTVV.